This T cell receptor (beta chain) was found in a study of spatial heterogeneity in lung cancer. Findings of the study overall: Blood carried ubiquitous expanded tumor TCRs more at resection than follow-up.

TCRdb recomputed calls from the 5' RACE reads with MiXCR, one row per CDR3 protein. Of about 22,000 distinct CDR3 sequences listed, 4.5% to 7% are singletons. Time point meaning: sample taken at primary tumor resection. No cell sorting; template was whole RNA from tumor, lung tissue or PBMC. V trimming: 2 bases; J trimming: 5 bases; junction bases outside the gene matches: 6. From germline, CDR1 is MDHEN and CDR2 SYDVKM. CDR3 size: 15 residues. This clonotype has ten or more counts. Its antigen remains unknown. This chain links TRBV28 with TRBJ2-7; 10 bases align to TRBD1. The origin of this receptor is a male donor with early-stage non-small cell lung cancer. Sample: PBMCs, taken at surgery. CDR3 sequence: CASSLGTGEPHEQYF. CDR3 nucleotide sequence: TGTGCCAGCAGTTTAGGGACAGGGGAGCCCCACGAGCAGTACTTC.